Listed below are T cell receptor beta chains from one sample, sequenced in a study of blood T cells in healthy people across ages. TCRdb re-derived calls from the 5' RACE reads in MiXCR, one entry per CDR3 protein. Counted here are more than 1 million distinct CDR3 sequences, 35% to 55% occurring once; the ten biggest clones make up 18%. What was sequenced was blood. The receptors were sampled from a woman aged 60 to 75 in good health. CDR3s include the opening cysteine and the closing phenylalanine or tryptophan. A D gene is named only where the DNA matches it firmly. Some rows have no size entry. The others give once, few or many, or a class for an expanded clone.

TRBD2	TRBV5-1	few	TRBJ2-1	CASSLLAGSNNEQFF	TGCGCCAGCAGCTTACTAGCGGGATCGAACAATGAGCAGTTCTTC
TRBD2	TRBV20-1	many	TRBJ2-7	CSASGTSGYSSYEQYF	TGCAGTGCTAGCGGGACTAGCGGGTATAGCTCCTACGAGCAGTACTTC
NA	TRBV28	NA	TRBJ2-3	CASSRGEGRPDTQYF	TGTGCCAGCAGCCGGGGAGAAGGGCGCCCAGATACGCAGTATTTT
NA	TRBV5-1	few	TRBJ2-6	CASSLIQGRTGANVLTF	TGCGCCAGCAGCTTGATACAGGGGAGGACTGGGGCCAACGTCCTGACTTTC
NA	TRBV12-3/TRBV12-4	NA	TRBJ1-5	CASSLGVGGQPQHF	TGTGCCAGCAGTTTAGGGGTAGGCGGTCAGCCCCAGCATTTT
NA	TRBV6-1	once	TRBJ2-2	CASRDVRGAGELFF	TGTGCCAGCAGAGACGTCAGGGGTGCCGGGGAGCTGTTTTTT
TRBD1	TRBV12-3/TRBV12-4	NA	TRBJ2-5	CASSPRQGKEQYF	TGTGCCAGCAGCCCTCGACAGGGGAAAGAGCAGTACTTC
NA	TRBV30	NA	TRBJ1-4	CAWSVGGNNEKLFF	TGTGCCTGGAGTGTTGGAGGAAATAATGAAAAACTGTTTTTT
NA	TRBV20-1	NA	TRBJ2-5	CSATTIAYEQYF	TGCAGTGCTACGACAATAGCCTATGAGCAGTACTTC
NA	TRBV30	NA	TRBJ2-1	CAWSEGTPWNEQFF	TGTGCCTGGAGTGAAGGGACTCCCTGGAATGAGCAGTTCTTC
NA	TRBV24-1	NA	TRBJ1-6	CATSETGGDSPLHF	TGTGCCACCAGTGAGACAGGCGGCGATTCACCCCTCCACTTT
TRBD2	TRBV3-1	NA	TRBJ2-3	CASGDYTDTQYF	TGTGCCAGCGGGGACTATACAGATACGCAGTATTTT
NA	TRBV9	NA	TRBJ2-5	CASSVEVEGETQYF	TGTGCCAGCAGCGTAGAAGTCGAGGGAGAGACCCAGTACTTC
NA	TRBV20-1	NA	TRBJ2-2	CSARVDERRNTGELFF	TGCAGTGCTAGAGTTGATGAGCGTCGGAACACCGGGGAGCTGTTTTTT
NA	TRBV6-1	few	TRBJ2-7	CASSAADTYEQYF	TGTGCCAGCAGTGCTGCGGACACCTACGAGCAGTACTTC
TRBD1	TRBV4-1	many	TRBJ2-5	CASSPKQGAWETQYF	TGCGCCAGCAGCCCCAAACAGGGGGCGTGGGAGACCCAGTACTTC
TRBD2	TRBV9	NA	TRBJ2-5	CASSAGTSGSQETQYF	TGTGCCAGCAGCGCAGGGACTAGCGGGTCCCAAGAGACCCAGTACTTC
TRBD2	TRBV5-1	NA	TRBJ2-1	CASSLLAGVRNEQFF	TGCGCCAGCAGCTTGCTAGCGGGAGTCCGTAATGAGCAGTTCTTC
TRBD1	TRBV7-9	NA	TRBJ1-5	CASSLAFPGQGTPKPQHF	TGTGCCAGCAGCTTAGCTTTCCCGGGACAGGGAACCCCAAAGCCCCAGCATTTT
NA	TRBV27	NA	TRBJ2-7	CASREDSSYEQYF	TGTGCCAGCAGGGAAGACAGCTCCTACGAGCAGTACTTC
NA	TRBV10-3	NA	TRBJ2-2	CAIKVEGLMNTGELFF	TGTGCCATCAAGGTTGAGGGACTGATGAACACCGGGGAGCTGTTTTTT
TRBD1	TRBV12-3/TRBV12-4	many	TRBJ2-5	CASRAGQGWQETQYF	TGTGCCAGCAGGGCCGGACAGGGGTGGCAAGAGACCCAGTACTTC
NA	TRBV28	NA	TRBJ2-7	CASGQQFYEQYF	TGTGCCAGCGGGCAGCAGTTCTACGAGCAGTACTTC
TRBD2	TRBV7-9	NA	TRBJ2-3	CASSSRTSGTTDTQYF	TGTGCCAGCAGCTCACGGACTAGCGGGACCACAGATACGCAGTATTTT
NA	TRBV19	NA	TRBJ2-1	CASSIAGPSYNEQFF	TGTGCCAGTAGTATAGCGGGACCCTCCTACAATGAGCAGTTCTTC
TRBD2	TRBV20-1	NA	TRBJ2-7	CSARGTSGRIRYEQYF	TGCAGTGCTAGAGGGACTAGCGGGAGGATACGCTACGAGCAGTACTTC
NA	TRBV6-2/TRBV6-3	NA	TRBJ1-1	CASSYGRGGAFF	TGTGCCAGCAGTTACGGTCGAGGGGGAGCTTTCTTT
NA	TRBV7-9	NA	TRBJ1-2	CASSSRTGRGYTF	TGTGCCAGCAGCTCCCGGACGGGACGGGGCTACACCTTC
NA	TRBV6-1	NA	TRBJ1-2	CASSEMAELPRGYTF	TGTGCCAGCAGTGAAATGGCAGAACTTCCTCGGGGCTACACCTTC
NA	TRBV20-1	NA	TRBJ2-5	CSARTGRGWGVGFQETQYF	TGCAGTGCTAGAACCGGCAGGGGTTGGGGGGTGGGGTTCCAAGAGACCCAGTACTTC
TRBD2	TRBV29-1	NA	TRBJ2-2	CSGTSGSWDTGELFF	TGCAGCGGGACTAGCGGGAGTTGGGACACCGGGGAGCTGTTTTTT
TRBD2	TRBV14	once	TRBJ2-5	CASSQNLFLAGEQYF	TGTGCCAGCAGCCAAAATCTCTTCCTAGCGGGAGAGCAGTACTTC
TRBD1	TRBV6-1	NA	TRBJ2-6	CASSPRDRGSGANVLTF	TGTGCCAGCAGTCCCCGGGACAGGGGGTCTGGGGCCAACGTCCTGACTTTC
NA	TRBV21-1	NA	TRBJ1-1	CASLVWATNTEAFF	TGTGCCAGCCTCGTTTGGGCGACGAACACTGAAGCTTTCTTT
NA	TRBV6-6	NA	TRBJ2-5	CASSYNEETQYF	TGTGCCAGCAGTTATAACGAAGAGACCCAGTACTTC
TRBD2	TRBV28	NA	TRBJ2-1	CASSHRGTSVWGEQFF	TGTGCCAGCAGCCACCGCGGGACTAGCGTTTGGGGTGAGCAGTTCTTC
TRBD1	TRBV11-2	NA	TRBJ1-4	CASSEGQNEKLFF	TGTGCCAGCAGCGAGGGACAGAATGAAAAACTGTTTTTT
NA	TRBV1	NA	TRBJ2-3	CTSSQVGTSGRRFTDTQYF	TGCACCAGCAGCCAAGTGGGGACTAGCGGGAGGAGGTTCACAGATACGCAGTATTTT
NA	TRBV9	NA	TRBJ2-3	CASSVLQDHSTDTQYF	TGTGCCAGCAGCGTCCTACAGGACCATAGCACAGATACGCAGTATTTT